This TCR beta chain derives from a study of blood T cell repertoires in COVID-19. Repertoires were generated with immunoSEQ multiplex PCR, while TCRdb's copy carries only in-frame clones and drops some. The sample consists of about 60,000 clones, roughly 82% of them appearing once. The sequence was collected from a woman over 75 with acute or convalescent COVID-19. The specimen was peripheral blood.

CDR3 residues: CASSLRAGLETQYF. For the CDR3, the DNA is TGTGCCAGCAGCTTGCGGGCGGGTCTAGAGACCCAGTACTTC. The chain combines TRBV7-9 with TRBJ2-5, with D perhaps TRBD2 (5 bases). The ends were cut back, 3 bases at V and 4 bases at J, with 12 bases in the middle. CDR3 length equals 14 residues. Germline V gene lookup returns CDR1 SEHNR and CDR2 FQNEAQ (reference sequence).